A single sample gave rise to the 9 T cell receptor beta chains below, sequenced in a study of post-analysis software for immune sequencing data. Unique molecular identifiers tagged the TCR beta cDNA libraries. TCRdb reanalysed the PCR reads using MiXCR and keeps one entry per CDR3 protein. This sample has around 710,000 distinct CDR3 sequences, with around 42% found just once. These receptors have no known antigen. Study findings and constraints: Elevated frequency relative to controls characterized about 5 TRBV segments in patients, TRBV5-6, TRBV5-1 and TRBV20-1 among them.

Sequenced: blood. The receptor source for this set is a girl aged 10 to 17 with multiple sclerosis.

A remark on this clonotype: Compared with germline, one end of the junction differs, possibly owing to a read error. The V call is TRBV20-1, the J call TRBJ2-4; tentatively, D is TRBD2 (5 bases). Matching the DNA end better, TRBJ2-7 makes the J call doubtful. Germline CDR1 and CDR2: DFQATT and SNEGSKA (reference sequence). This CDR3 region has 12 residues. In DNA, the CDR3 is TGCAGTGCGAGAGGGTATTCCTACGAGCAGTACTTC. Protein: CSARGYSYEQYF.

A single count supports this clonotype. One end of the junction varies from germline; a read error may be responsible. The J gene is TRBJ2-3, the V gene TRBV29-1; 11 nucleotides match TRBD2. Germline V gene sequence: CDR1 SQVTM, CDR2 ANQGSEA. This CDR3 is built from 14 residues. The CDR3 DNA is TGCAGCGTTGAACAACTAGCGGGAGTAGATACGCAGTATTTC. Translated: CSVEQLAGVDTQYF.

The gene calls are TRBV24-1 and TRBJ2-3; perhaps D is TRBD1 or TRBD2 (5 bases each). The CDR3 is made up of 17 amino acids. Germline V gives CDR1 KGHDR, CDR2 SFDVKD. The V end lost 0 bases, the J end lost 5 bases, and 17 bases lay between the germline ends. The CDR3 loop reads CATSDLRSGGDGDTQYF. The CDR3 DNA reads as TGTGCCACCAGTGATTTGCGTTCTGGTGGGGACGGAGATACGCAGTATTTT.

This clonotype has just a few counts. The CDR3 region is CASSYRHQETQYF. DNA of the CDR3: TGTGCCAGCAGTTACCGCCACCAAGAGACCCAGTACTTC. The V gene is TRBV6-5, the J gene TRBJ2-5; no clear D. This CDR3 region has 13 residues. The germline V gene has CDR1 MNHEY and CDR2 SVGAGI. The V gene lost 2 bases and the J gene lost 0 bases, with 4 bases spanning the gap.

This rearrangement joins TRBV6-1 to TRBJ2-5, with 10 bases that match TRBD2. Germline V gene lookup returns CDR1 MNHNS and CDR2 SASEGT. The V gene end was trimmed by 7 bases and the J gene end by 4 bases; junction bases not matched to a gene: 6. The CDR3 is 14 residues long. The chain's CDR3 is CASNLAGVGETQYF. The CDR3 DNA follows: TGTGCCAGCAACCTAGCGGGAGTGGGAGAGACCCAGTACTTC.

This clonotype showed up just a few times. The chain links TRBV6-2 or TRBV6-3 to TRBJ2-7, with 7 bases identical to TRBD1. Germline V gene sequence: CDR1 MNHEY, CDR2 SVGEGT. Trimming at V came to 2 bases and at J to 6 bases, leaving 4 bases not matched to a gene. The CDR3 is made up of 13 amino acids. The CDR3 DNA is TGTGCCAGCAGTTACGAGGGGGCAGGCGAGCAGTACTTC. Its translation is CASSYEGAGEQYF.

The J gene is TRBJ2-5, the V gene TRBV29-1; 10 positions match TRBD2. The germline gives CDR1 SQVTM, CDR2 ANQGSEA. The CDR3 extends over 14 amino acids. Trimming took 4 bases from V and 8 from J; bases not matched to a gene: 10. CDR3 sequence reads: CSVVRTSGYATQYF. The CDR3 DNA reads TGCAGCGTTGTGCGGACTAGCGGCTATGCTACCCAGTACTTC.

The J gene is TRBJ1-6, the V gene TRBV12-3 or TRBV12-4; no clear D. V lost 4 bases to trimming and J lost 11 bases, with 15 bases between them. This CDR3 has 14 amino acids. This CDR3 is CASSSRRSGAPLHF. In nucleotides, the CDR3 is TGTGCCAGCAGTTCACGCAGGTCGGGAGCACCCCTCCACTTT.

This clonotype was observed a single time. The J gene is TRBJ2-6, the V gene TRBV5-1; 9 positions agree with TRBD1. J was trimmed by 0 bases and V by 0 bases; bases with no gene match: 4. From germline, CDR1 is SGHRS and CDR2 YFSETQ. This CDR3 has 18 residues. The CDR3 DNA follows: TGCGCCAGCAGCTTGGCCGGGACAGGGATCTCTGGGGCCAACGTCCTGACTTTC. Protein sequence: CASSLAGTGISGANVLTF.